This TCR beta chain was observed in a study of cytotoxic CD8 clonotypes in ibrutinib-treated CLL. Findings of the study overall: On treatment, the uncommon public clonotypes contracted or remained stable. Sustained-remission patients were sampled at one set of times and progressing patients at different ones.

Sequenced by immunoSEQ multiplex PCR; TCRdb stores in-frame clones only, minus some. The sample yields approximately 210,000 clones, around three quarters seen once. In the case of this clone: The antigen remains unidentified.

The CDR3 covers 17 residues. The germline gives CDR1 KGHSH, CDR2 LQKENI. Trimming removed 2 bases from V and 1 base from J, with 17 bases in between. Sample: PBMCs, taken after 24 months of ibrutinib treatment. This clonotype was sampled from a human donor with chronic lymphocytic leukemia. The V call is TRBV18, the J call TRBJ1-2; D unclear. The CDR3 coding sequence is TGTGCCAGCTCACCAACAGAGCTGGTGAATGGTAACTATGGCTACACCTTC. This sequence encodes CASSPTELVNGNYGYTF.